This is a list of T cell receptor beta chains from one sample in a study of shared clonotypes between healthy human individuals. Clones were sequenced by immunoSEQ multiplex PCR, and TCRdb holds only the in-frame ones, with some missing. The sample holds 400,000 to 600,000 clones, 70% to 80% seen once. The sequencing input was PBMCs. The receptors come from a woman between 40 and 55 years old in good health. Some clones in this sample may be carry-over from other donors' samples. Each CDR3 is given without its conserved first and last residue.

V	length	J	CDR3
TRBV28	11	TRBJ2-7	ASSFVQDYEQY
TRBV28	14	TRBJ2-2	ASTARGTGVTGELF
TRBV7-3	11	TRBJ2-1	ASSPGGLQEQF
TRBV6-1	10	TRBJ2-5	ASSEVGETQY
TRBV7-6	10	TRBJ2-5	ASSYLAETQY
TRBV28	12	.	ASTQLAGVYEQY
TRBV29-1	8	TRBJ1-1	SVGNNEAF
TRBV11-2	11	TRBJ2-5	ASSFNYQETQY
TRBV28	10	TRBJ1-4	ASSQAPGQSV
TRBV5-3	10	TRBJ2-3	APPLITDTQY
TRBV2	10	TRBJ2-7	ASSDLAYEQY
TRBV7-3	13	TRBJ2-7	ASSLEASGRGQQY
TRBV6-1	11	TRBJ1-5	ASSEAPGTGLF
TRBV7-2	13	TRBJ2-7	ASSLGTGGTYEQY
TRBV5-1	15	TRBJ2-7	ASSYPPRGGGADEQY
TRBV28	12	TRBJ2-3	ASRGVGRTDTQY
TRBV9	13	TRBJ1-5	ASSVTDDSNQPQH
TRBV19	14	TRBJ2-6	ASSIELGTGANVLT
TRBV6-1	13	TRBJ2-2	ASSERRGYTGELF
TRBV19	13	TRBJ1-2	ASSIRDPGAYGYT
TRBV27	11	TRBJ2-7	ASSYGHDYEQY
TRBV19	12	TRBJ1-2	ASSTGQINYGYT
TRBV19	11	TRBJ1-2	ASSIARVDGYT
TRBV28	11	TRBJ2-5	ASSLSGRETQY
TRBV14	12	TRBJ2-7	ASSQLATTYEQY
TRBV6-5	11	TRBJ1-1	ASSGSTGFEAF
TRBV5-6	11	TRBJ2-7	ASSEDRGREQY
TRBV9	13	TRBJ2-7	ASSATGLVSNEQY
TRBV11-2	16	TRBJ2-7	ASSSAGFQAASSYEQY
TRBV7-9	12	TRBJ1-2	ASSLGAGWSGYT
TRBV28	11	TRBJ2-7	ASRMGSSYEQY
TRBV6-1	12	TRBJ1-4	ASSSPGLFEKLF
TRBV19	12	TRBJ1-2	ASSNQADGVGYT
TRBV29-1	9	TRBJ2-1	SVGTYNEQF
TRBV5-1	13	TRBJ2-7	ASSLTRGVVYEQY
TRBV6-5	12	TRBJ2-7	ASTQAGGTYEQY
TRBV6-1	12	TRBJ1-1	ASSEWDTYTEAF
TRBV7-9	17	TRBJ2-7	ASSLFAVAGDIRPYEQY
TRBV28	12	TRBJ2-2	ASSRGQNTGELF
TRBV5-1	11	TRBJ1-2	ASSSDTNYGYT
TRBV15	11	TRBJ2-5	ATSSRLDGLQY
TRBV5-5	13	TRBJ2-7	ASSLAGGISYEQY
TRBV6-1	11	TRBJ2-1	ASRVSIANEQF
TRBV28	12	TRBJ1-5	ASNLQGSNQPQH
TRBV28	10	TRBJ1-5	ASSNPSRPQH
TRBV28	11	TRBJ2-7	ASSFQGAGEQY
TRBV18	17	TRBJ2-3	ASSPSRRLAGGRTDTQY
TRBV2	11	TRBJ2-2	ASSSQGTGELF
TRBV6-5	12	TRBJ2-3	ASSYLAGTDTQY
TRBV11-2	15	TRBJ2-1	ASSSLGVAGSYNEQF
TRBV18	10	TRBJ2-7	ASSPLGGEQY
TRBV19	12	TRBJ2-7	ASSHGVGTYEQY